The 13 T cell receptor beta chains below were found in one sample sequenced in a study of shared clonotypes between healthy human individuals. The data were produced by immunoSEQ multiplex PCR, yet TCRdb's version contains in-frame clones alone and is incomplete. The data hold 2 million to 2.5 million clones, with roughly 90% observed a single time. Sequencing input: naive CD4+ T cells from PBMCs. Subset described: CD45RA+ positively selected. The receptors were sampled from a man younger than 30 in good health. Some clones in this sample may be carry-over from other donors' samples.

The chain recombines TRBV11-3 with TRBJ2-1; D gene uncertain. The CDR3 length is 11 residues. Trimming took 5 bases from V and 9 from J, leaving 8 bases between them. CDR1 SGHNT and CDR2 YENEEA come from the germline V gene. The CDR3 region is CASSASGEQFF. In nucleotides, the CDR3 is TGTGCCAGCAGCGCCTCGGGTGAGCAGTTCTTC.

There are a few counts of this clone. Distinct nucleotide sequences in the sample also encode this CDR3. The J gene is TRBJ1-2, the V gene TRBV28; D call uncertain. Germline V gives CDR1 MDHEN, CDR2 SYDVKM. This CDR3 has 11 residues. With 3 bases removed from V and 7 bases from J, the gap between germline ends came to 6 bases. Here the CDR3 reads CASSLRGGYTF. CDR3 DNA sequence: TGTGCCAGCAGTTTGCGGGGTGGCTACACCTTC.

The rearrangement links TRBV11-2 to TRBJ2-3, with 11 nucleotides matching TRBD2. Germline CDR1 is SGHAT and CDR2 is FQNNGV. CDR3 length equals 14 residues. The junction had 1 base not matched to a gene; V was cut back by 5 bases and J by 3 bases. The DNA for the CDR3 is TGTGCCAGCAGCAGACTAGCGGGGACAGATACGCAGTATTTT. This codes for CASSRLAGTDTQYF.

This rearrangement joins TRBV19 to TRBJ2-1, with 7 bases aligning to TRBD2. V lost 7 bases and J lost 0; bases outside the gene matches: 12. Germline-derived CDR1 and CDR2 are LNHDA and SQIVND (reference sequence). The CDR3 spans 17 residues. The CDR3, as DNA: TGTGCCAGTAAATCCGGGTCTAGCGGAAGCTCCTACAATGAGCAGTTCTTC. It is translated as CASKSGSSGSSYNEQFF.

This chain uses TRBV7-2 with TRBJ2-1; TRBD2 matches at 9 bases. V lost 4 bases and J lost 9; bases outside the gene matches: 10. There are 15 residues in the CDR3. Germline assignment: CDR1 SGHTA and CDR2 FQGNSA. The chain's CDR3 is CASSSPGLAWSEQFF. The CDR3 DNA reads as TGTGCCAGCAGCTCACCGGGACTAGCATGGAGTGAGCAGTTCTTC.

This chain links TRBV7-3 with TRBJ2-1; D unclear. This CDR3 has 11 residues. Germline V lookup: CDR1 SGHTA, CDR2 FQGTGA. Trimming removed 5 bases from V and 6 bases from J, with 5 bases in between. The CDR3 protein is CASSNANEQFF. The CDR3 nucleotides are TGTGCCAGCAGCAACGCCAATGAGCAGTTCTTC.

The chain uses TRBV25-1 and TRBJ1-4; D call uncertain. This CDR3 contains 14 residues. The germline CDR1 and CDR2 sequences are MGHDK and SYGVNS. V was shortened by 1 base and J by 4 bases, with 7 bases between the two germline ends. The CDR3, as DNA: TGTGCCAGCAGTGAATGGACCCATAATGAAAAACTGTTTTTT. Translation: CASSEWTHNEKLFF.

This clone occurred once. V gene TRBV25-1 combines with J gene TRBJ2-7, with TRBD1 matching over 9 bases. Germline loops: CDR1 MGHDK, CDR2 SYGVNS. The CDR3 is 14 amino acids. The V segment lost 7 bases and the J segment 7 bases; nucleotides outside the gene matches: 11. The CDR3 DNA sequence: TGTGCCAGCAAACACCACAGGGGGCGGGAAGAGCAGTACTTC. This encodes CASKHHRGREEQYF.

This chain uses TRBV11-1 with TRBJ2-1; tentatively, D is TRBD2 (6 bases). The length of the CDR3 is 13 residues. CDR1 and CDR2 from the germline V gene are SGHAT and FQDESV (reference sequence). Trimming took off 7 bases at V and 5 bases at J, with 12 bases between the two ends. The CDR3 loop is CASTPGGNNEQFF. The CDR3, as DNA: TGTGCCAGCACCCCTGGGGGGAACAATGAGCAGTTCTTC.

The chain combines TRBV7-9 with TRBJ1-5, with D uncertain. Germline loops: CDR1 SEHNR, CDR2 FQNEAQ (reference sequence). The CDR3 has 13 amino acids. Trimming pared 2 bases from V and 5 bases from J, leaving 7 bases between. CDR3 loop: CASSLSSHQPQHF. CDR3 coding DNA: TGTGCCAGCAGCTTATCCAGCCATCAGCCCCAGCATTTT.

The chain joins TRBV5-5 to TRBJ1-5; D gene unclear. The CDR3 has 14 amino acids. V was pared by 3 bases and J by 5 bases, with 12 bases between. The germline V gene has CDR1 SGHKS and CDR2 YYEKEE (reference sequence). The chain's CDR3 is CASSSTSSDQPQHF. The CDR3 nucleotides read TGTGCCAGCAGCTCCACGTCCTCGGATCAGCCCCAGCATTTT.

CDR3 DNA sequence: TGTGCCACCGCGGGCCAGGCGATGGGGCCCCAGCATTTT. Protein: CATAGQAMGPQHF. The chain carries TRBV2 and TRBJ1-5; D is unclear. This CDR3 spans 13 amino acids. V lost 10 bases, J lost 9 bases, and 19 bases lay in between. The germline CDR1 and CDR2 sequences are SNHLY and FYNNEI.

The gene calls are TRBV10-2 and TRBJ1-4; D is possibly TRBD1 (6 bases). Germline values: CDR1 WSHSY, CDR2 SAAADI. V lost 10 bases and J lost 4, with 19 bases in between. The CDR3 is 15 amino acids. CDR3 region: CATTPPADSNEKLFF. In DNA, the CDR3 is TGCGCCACCACCCCTCCCGCGGACAGTAATGAAAAACTGTTTTTT.